This TCR beta chain comes out of a study of cytomegalovirus exposure and HLA in healthy donors. The study's findings and limits: The records held CMV serostatus as the only immune exposure information.

The CDR3 runs 11 residues. Germline V lookup: CDR1 MRHNA, CDR2 SNTAGT. V was pared by 7 bases and J by 1 base, with 5 bases between. The PCR made use of 60 Vbeta and 13 Jbeta primers. Using immunoSEQ multiplex PCR, the repertoire was profiled, and TCRdb retains in-frame clones only, with some absent. The table records hundreds of thousands of clones, about 75% of them present only once. This clone showed up just a few times. Antigen: not known. The specimen was PBMCs. This clonotype was sampled from a male donor in good health and CMV-seronegative. The V call is TRBV6-4, the J call TRBJ2-7; D is ambiguous. DNA for the CDR3: TGTGCCAGCAAACGGTCCTACGAGCAGTACTTC. Translated: CASKRSYEQYF.